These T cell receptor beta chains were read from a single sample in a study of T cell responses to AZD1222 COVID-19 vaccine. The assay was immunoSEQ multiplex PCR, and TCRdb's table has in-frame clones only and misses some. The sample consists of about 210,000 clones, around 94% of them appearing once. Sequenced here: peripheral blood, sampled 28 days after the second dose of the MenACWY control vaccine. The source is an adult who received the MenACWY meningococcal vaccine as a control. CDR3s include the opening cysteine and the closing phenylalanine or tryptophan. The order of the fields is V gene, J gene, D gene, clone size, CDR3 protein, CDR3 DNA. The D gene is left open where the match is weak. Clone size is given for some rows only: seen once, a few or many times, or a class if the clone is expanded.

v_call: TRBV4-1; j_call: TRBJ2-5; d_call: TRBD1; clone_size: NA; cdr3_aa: CASSQPGQGARDSGRPGTAQYF; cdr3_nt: TGCGCCAGCAGCCAACCGGGACAGGGGGCGAGGGATAGCGGGAGGCCGGGCACGGCCCAGTACTTC
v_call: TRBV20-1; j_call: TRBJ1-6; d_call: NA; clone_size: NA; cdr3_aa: CSASEVNNSPLHF; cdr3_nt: TGCAGTGCTAGTGAAGTTAATAATTCACCCCTCCACTTT
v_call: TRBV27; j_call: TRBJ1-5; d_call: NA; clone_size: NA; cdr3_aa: CASSFQGRANQPQHF; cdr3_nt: TGTGCCAGCAGTTTTCAGGGAAGGGCCAATCAGCCCCAGCATTTT
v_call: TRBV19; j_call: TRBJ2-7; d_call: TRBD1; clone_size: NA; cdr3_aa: CASSVRDRGAYEQYF; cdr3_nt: TGTGCCAGTAGTGTCCGGGACAGGGGAGCCTACGAGCAGTACTTC
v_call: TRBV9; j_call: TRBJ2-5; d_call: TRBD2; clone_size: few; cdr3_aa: CASSVAGGLQETQYF; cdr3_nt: TGTGCCAGCAGCGTAGCGGGAGGGCTTCAAGAGACCCAGTACTTC
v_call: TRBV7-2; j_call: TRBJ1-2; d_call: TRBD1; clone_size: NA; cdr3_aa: CASSPDRGGGYTF; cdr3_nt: TGTGCCAGCAGCCCCGACAGGGGAGGCGGCTACACCTTC
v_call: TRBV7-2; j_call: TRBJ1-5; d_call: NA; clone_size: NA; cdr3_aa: CASSLAGNSNQPQHF; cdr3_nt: TGTGCCAGCAGCTTAGCAGGGAATAGCAATCAGCCCCAGCATTTT
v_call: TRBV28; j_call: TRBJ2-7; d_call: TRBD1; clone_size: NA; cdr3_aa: CASSPRTGEYEQYF; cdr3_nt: TGTGCCAGCAGTCCCCGGACAGGGGAGTACGAGCAGTACTTC
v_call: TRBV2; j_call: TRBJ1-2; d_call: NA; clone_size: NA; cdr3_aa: CASRQGYGYTF; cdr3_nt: TGTGCCAGCAGGCAGGGCTATGGCTACACCTTC
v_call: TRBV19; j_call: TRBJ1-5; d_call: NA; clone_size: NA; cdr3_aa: CASSRDYRNQPQHF; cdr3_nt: TGTGCCAGTAGTAGAGACTACCGGAATCAGCCCCAGCATTTT
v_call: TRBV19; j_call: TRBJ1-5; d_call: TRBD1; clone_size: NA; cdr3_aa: CASSIQTGAGWNNQPQHF; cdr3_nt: TGTGCCAGTAGTATTCAGACAGGGGCGGGATGGAACAATCAGCCCCAGCATTTT
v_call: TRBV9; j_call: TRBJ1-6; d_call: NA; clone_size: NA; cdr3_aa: CASSVGDTQNSPLHF; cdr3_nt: TGTGCCAGCAGCGTAGGGGACACGCAGAATTCACCCCTCCACTTT
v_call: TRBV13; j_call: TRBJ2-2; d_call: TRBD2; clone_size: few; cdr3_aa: CASSSTSGPKNTGELFF; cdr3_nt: TGTGCCAGCAGCTCTACTAGCGGGCCGAAGAACACCGGGGAGCTGTTTTTT
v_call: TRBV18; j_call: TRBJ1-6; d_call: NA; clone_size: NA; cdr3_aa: CASSLGPGAYNSPLHF; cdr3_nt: TGTGCCAGCTCACTGGGCCCCGGGGCCTATAATTCACCCCTCCACTTT
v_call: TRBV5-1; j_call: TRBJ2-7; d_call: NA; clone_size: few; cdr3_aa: CASSPNLGRYEQYF; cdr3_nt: TGCGCCAGCAGCCCAAACTTAGGCCGCTACGAGCAGTACTTC
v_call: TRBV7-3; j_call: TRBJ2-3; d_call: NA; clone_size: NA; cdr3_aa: CASSRGGGTDTQYF; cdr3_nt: TGTGCCAGCAGCAGAGGGGGGGGCACAGATACGCAGTATTTT
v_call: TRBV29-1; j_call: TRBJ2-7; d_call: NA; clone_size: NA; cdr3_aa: CSVLLVSYEQYF; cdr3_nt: TGCAGCGTGTTACTAGTCTCCTACGAGCAGTACTTC
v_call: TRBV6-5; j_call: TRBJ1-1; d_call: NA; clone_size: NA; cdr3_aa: CASTFPPGVNTEAFF; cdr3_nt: TGTGCCAGCACCTTCCCTCCAGGCGTGAACACTGAAGCTTTCTTT
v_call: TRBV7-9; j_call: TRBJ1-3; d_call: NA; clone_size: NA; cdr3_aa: CASSSIPVDSSSGNTIYF; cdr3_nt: TGTGCCAGCAGCTCAATACCAGTAGACAGCAGCTCTGGAAACACCATATATTTT
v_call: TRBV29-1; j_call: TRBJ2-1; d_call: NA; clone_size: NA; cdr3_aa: CSVEDPRNEQFF; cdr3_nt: TGCAGCGTTGAAGATCCCCGCAATGAGCAGTTCTTC
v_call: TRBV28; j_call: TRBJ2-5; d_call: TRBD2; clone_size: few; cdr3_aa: CASSDRTSGQETQYF; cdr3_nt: TGTGCCAGCAGTGATCGGACTAGCGGGCAAGAGACCCAGTACTTC
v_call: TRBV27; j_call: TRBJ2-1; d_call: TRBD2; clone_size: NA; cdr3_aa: CASSLYSSGKDEQFF; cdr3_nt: TGTGCCAGCAGTTTATATTCTAGCGGAAAGGATGAGCAGTTCTTC
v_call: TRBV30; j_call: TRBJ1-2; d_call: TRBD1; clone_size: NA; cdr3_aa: CAWSSRDRGNWVQGYTF; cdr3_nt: TGTGCCTGGAGTTCCCGGGACAGGGGGAATTGGGTTCAGGGCTACACCTTC
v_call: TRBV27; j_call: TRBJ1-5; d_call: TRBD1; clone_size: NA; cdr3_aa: CASRSGQGDQPQHF; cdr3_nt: TGTGCCAGCAGATCTGGACAGGGCGATCAGCCCCAGCATTTT
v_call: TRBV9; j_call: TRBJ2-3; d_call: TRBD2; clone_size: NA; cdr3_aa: CASSDPPSGRIDTQYF; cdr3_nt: TGTGCCAGCAGCGACCCCCCTAGCGGGAGAATAGATACGCAGTATTTT
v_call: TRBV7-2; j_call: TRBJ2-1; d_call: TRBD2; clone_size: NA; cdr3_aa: CASSKGLAGGSYNEQFF; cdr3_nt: TGTGCCAGCAGCAAGGGACTAGCGGGGGGCTCCTACAATGAGCAGTTCTTC
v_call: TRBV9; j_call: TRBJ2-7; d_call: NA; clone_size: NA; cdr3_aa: CASSKGSTSTYEQYF; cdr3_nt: TGTGCCAGCAGCAAGGGGTCAACTAGCACCTACGAGCAGTACTTC
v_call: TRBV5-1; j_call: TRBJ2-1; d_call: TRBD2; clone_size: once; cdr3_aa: CASSRISGGYNEQFF; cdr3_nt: TGCGCCAGCAGCAGAATTAGCGGGGGCTACAATGAGCAGTTCTTC
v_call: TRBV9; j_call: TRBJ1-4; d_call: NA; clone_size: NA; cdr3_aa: CASSALSSNEKLFF; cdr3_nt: TGTGCCAGCAGCGCCCTGTCATCTAATGAAAAACTGTTTTTT
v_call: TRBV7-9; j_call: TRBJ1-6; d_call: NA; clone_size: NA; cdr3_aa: CASSPGRINSPLHF; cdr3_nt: TGTGCCAGCAGCCCGGGACGGATAAATTCACCCCTCCACTTT
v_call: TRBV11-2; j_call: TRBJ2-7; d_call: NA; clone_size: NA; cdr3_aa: CASSLEGTLSEQYF; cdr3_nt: TGTGCCAGCAGCTTGGAGGGGACCCTCAGCGAGCAGTACTTC
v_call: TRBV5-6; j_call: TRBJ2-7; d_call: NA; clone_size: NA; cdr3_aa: CASSSPRDIYEQYF; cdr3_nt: TGTGCCAGCAGCTCACCGCGGGACATCTACGAGCAGTACTTC
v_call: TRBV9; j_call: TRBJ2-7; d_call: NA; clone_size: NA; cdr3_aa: CASSVAASSYEQYF; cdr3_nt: TGTGCCAGCAGCGTAGCGGCTAGCTCCTACGAGCAGTACTTC
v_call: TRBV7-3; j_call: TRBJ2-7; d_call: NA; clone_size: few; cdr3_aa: CASSLTWGARNEQYF; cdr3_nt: TGTGCCAGCAGCTTGACATGGGGGGCAAGGAACGAGCAGTACTTC
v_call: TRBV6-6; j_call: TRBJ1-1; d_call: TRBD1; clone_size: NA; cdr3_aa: CASSGQANTEAFF; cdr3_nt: TGTGCCAGCAGTGGACAGGCGAACACTGAAGCTTTCTTT
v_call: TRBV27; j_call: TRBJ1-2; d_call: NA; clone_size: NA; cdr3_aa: CASRLVGLQGYNYGYTF; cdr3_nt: TGTGCCAGCAGATTGGTAGGGTTACAGGGATACAACTATGGCTACACCTTC
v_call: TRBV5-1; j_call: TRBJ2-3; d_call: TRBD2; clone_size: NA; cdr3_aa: CASRLLTSGSRTDTQYF; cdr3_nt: TGCGCCAGCAGACTCCTGACTAGCGGGAGTAGAACAGATACGCAGTATTTT
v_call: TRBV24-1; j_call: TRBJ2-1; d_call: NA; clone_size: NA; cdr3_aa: CATRRSFDNEQFF; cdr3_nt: TGTGCCACCAGGAGGAGTTTTGACAATGAGCAGTTCTTC
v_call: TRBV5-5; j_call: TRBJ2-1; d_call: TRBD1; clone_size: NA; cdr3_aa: CASSLVTGGNEQFF; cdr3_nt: TGTGCCAGCAGCTTGGTGACAGGGGGTAATGAGCAGTTCTTC
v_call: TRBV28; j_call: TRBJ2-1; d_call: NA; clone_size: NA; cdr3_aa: CASRGMGSYNEQFF; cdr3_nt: TGTGCCAGCAGGGGGATGGGGTCCTACAATGAGCAGTTCTTC
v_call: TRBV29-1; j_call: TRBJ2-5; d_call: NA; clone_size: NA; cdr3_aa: CSVARETQYF; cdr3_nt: TGCAGCGTTGCAAGAGAGACCCAGTACTTC